Shown below are 3 T cell receptor beta chains from a single sample sequenced in a study of CD8 T cells in Susac syndrome. An amount of RNA that ranged from roughly 0.45 to 1 ug was reverse transcribed with random hexamers. TCRdb used MiXCR to reprocess the immunoSEQ multiplex PCR reads, holding one entry per CDR3 protein. The repertoire holds roughly 110,000 distinct CDR3 sequences, around 93% seen once, with around 0.12% in the top ten. Sequencing was performed on CD8+ T cells from PBMCs. Receptors were obtained from a human donor in good health.

The table lists this clonotype with a count of one. The CDR3 sequence: CASRAPAGQGNTEAFF. The CDR3 nucleotides read TGTGCCAGCAGGGCCCCGGCCGGACAGGGAAACACTGAAGCTTTCTTT. This chain connects TRBV12-3 or TRBV12-4 to TRBJ1-1; 8 bases map to TRBD1. The CDR3 spans 16 residues. The V gene end was trimmed by 6 bases and the J gene end by 2 bases; junction bases not matched to a gene: 11.

This clonotype was observed once. This sequence joins TRBV7-9 and TRBJ2-5; 7 bases map to TRBD2. CDR1 and CDR2 from the germline V gene are SEHNR and FQNEAQ (reference sequence). V shed 5 bases, J shed 2 bases, and the junction held 8 bases outside the gene matches. The CDR3 has 15 residues. CDR3 residues: CASSPNLGGQETQYF. The CDR3 DNA is TGTGCCAGCAGCCCCAACCTCGGGGGGCAAGAGACCCAGTACTTC.

The V gene is TRBV6-5, the J gene TRBJ2-7; a weak D match, TRBD2 (6 bases). The CDR3 is made up of 15 amino acids. Trimming pared 3 bases from V and 4 bases from J, leaving 16 bases between. Germline CDR1 is MNHEY and CDR2 is SVGAGI. CDR3 DNA sequence: TGTGCCAGCAGTTATCGGATCGAGGGGAGGTACGAGCAGTACTTC. Translating gives CASSYRIEGRYEQYF.